These 18 T cell receptor beta chains originate from one sample sequenced in a study of OX40 agonist ivuxolimab in advanced cancers. Measured with immunoSEQ multiplex PCR; TCRdb has only the in-frame clones, and not every one. The table has tens of thousands of clones, approximately 71% seen once; the top ten hold around 2.7%. The sample was CD4+ or CD8+ T cells sorted from blood, taken in a trial of the OX40 agonist ivuxolimab. The receptors here all came from an adult with an advanced solid tumor such as melanoma, head and neck, liver or kidney cancer.

The chain carries TRBV15 and TRBJ1-1; D may be TRBD1 (5 bases). Germline V gives CDR1 LNHNV, CDR2 YYDKDF (reference sequence). V was cut by 3 bases and J by 4 bases, with 12 bases left in between. CDR3 length equals 14 residues. CDR3 sequence: CATSRRVGGTEAFF. The CDR3 DNA reads TGTGCCACCAGCAGGAGGGTGGGGGGCACTGAAGCTTTCTTT.

This clone was seen a handful of times. The CDR3, as DNA: TGTGCCAGTAAGCGGGAGGGCCAAGGTGAGCAGTTCTTC. Protein sequence: CASKREGQGEQFF. J is TRBJ2-1 and V is TRBV19, with 10 bases lining up with TRBD2. The germline V gene has CDR1 LNHDA and CDR2 SQIVND (reference sequence). The CDR3 runs 13 residues. The ends lost 7 bases at V and 9 bases at J; junction bases unmatched: 6. Complete variable domain (other parts from reference TRBV19 and TRBJ2-1): DGGITQSPKYLFRKEGQNVTLSCEQNLNHDAMYWYRQDPGQGLRLIYYSQIVNDFQKGDIAEGYSVSREKKESFPLTVTSAQKNPTAFYLCASKREGQGEQFFGPGTRLTVL.

The CDR3 region is CASSLGTSGMAAKEQFF. The CDR3 nucleotides are TGCGCCAGCAGCCTCGGGACTAGCGGGATGGCCGCGAAAGAGCAGTTCTTC. The chain carries TRBV5-1 and TRBJ2-1; 13 nucleotides agree with TRBD2. V was clipped by 4 bases and J by 10 bases; unmatched bases: 14. The CDR3 length is 17 residues. Germline V gene data show CDR1 as SGHRS and CDR2 as YFSETQ.

J is TRBJ2-3 and V is TRBV5-5; TRBD2 aligns across 10 bases. The CDR3 sequence is 17 residues long. CDR1 is SGHKS and CDR2 is YYEKEE in the germline V gene (reference sequence). Losses at the gene ends were 4 bases for V and 8 bases for J; bases not matched to a gene: 16. The CDR3 region is CASSPYGIAGGLGTQYF. The CDR3 coding sequence is TGTGCCAGCAGCCCCTACGGGATAGCGGGAGGTTTAGGTACGCAGTATTTT.

The V gene is TRBV29-1, the J gene TRBJ2-7; D is unresolved. This CDR3 is built from 12 residues. Trimming took 2 bases from V and 1 from J, leaving 6 bases between them. Germline V gene sequence: CDR1 SQVTM, CDR2 ANQGSEA. CDR3 coding DNA: TGCAGCGTTGAACAGGAGTCCTACGAGCAGTACTTC. This gives the protein CSVEQESYEQYF.

This rearrangement joins TRBV2 to TRBJ2-1; 7 bases align to TRBD2. Germline CDR1 SNHLY, CDR2 FYNNEI. The CDR3 extends over 13 amino acids. V lost 8 bases to trimming and J lost 0 bases; unmatched junction nucleotides: 1. DNA of the CDR3: TGTGCCAGCGGGAGGGCCTCCTACAATGAGCAGTTCTTC. Protein: CASGRASYNEQFF.

J is TRBJ2-1 and V is TRBV11-2; 8 positions agree with TRBD1. The V and J ends lost 1 base and 8 bases, in that order; junction bases with no gene match: 10. Germline V CDR1 and CDR2: SGHAT, FQNNGV. The CDR3 extends over 16 amino acids. The CDR3 bases are TGTGCCAGCAGCTTAGCGTTCAGGGGGCAGGGGTATGAGCAGTTCTTC. It encodes CASSLAFRGQGYEQFF.

The chain couples TRBV11-2 to TRBJ2-4; a possible D gene is TRBD1 (6 bases). Trimming removed 5 bases from V and 0 bases from J, with 17 bases in between. CDR1 is SGHAT, CDR2 FQNNGV, per germline. The CDR3 is made up of 17 amino acids. CDR3 region: CASSTIQGRRAKNIQYF. The CDR3 region has the DNA TGTGCCAGCAGCACAATACAGGGAAGGAGAGCCAAAAACATTCAGTACTTC.

The chain uses TRBV6-1 and TRBJ1-1; weak D call: TRBD1 (5 bases). Germline values: CDR1 MNHNS, CDR2 SASEGT. This CDR3 contains 13 residues. V gave up 5 bases and J gave up 5 bases, with 12 bases separating them. The CDR3 DNA sequence: TGTGCCAGCAGTCGAGGGGTCCGAACTGAAGCTTTCTTT. Its protein product is CASSRGVRTEAFF.

The rearrangement links TRBV7-8 to TRBJ2-1; TRBD2 might be the D (6 bases). From germline, CDR1 is SGHVS and CDR2 FQNEAQ. Deletions cut 7 bases from V and 5 bases from J, with 18 bases between. This CDR3 spans 15 amino acids. The CDR3 bases are TGTGCCAGCAACTCGATTCGGGGGACTCACAATGAGCAGTTCTTC. The encoded protein is CASNSIRGTHNEQFF.

J is TRBJ2-2 and V is TRBV7-6, with D possibly being TRBD1 (7 bases). Trimming left V 1 base short and J 0 bases short, with 15 bases between. CDR1 is SGHVS and CDR2 is FNYEAQ in the germline V gene. The CDR3 extends over 18 amino acids. The CDR3 DNA is TGTGCCAGCAGCTTAGTCAGGGGGGACAGCGCGAACACCGGGGAGCTGTTTTTT. As protein: CASSLVRGDSANTGELFF. The full variable domain, in which reference TRBV7-6 and TRBJ2-2 provide the parts outside the CDR3, is GAGVSQSPRYKVTKRGQDVALRCDPISGHVSLYWYRQALGQGPEFLTYFNYEAQQDKSGLPNDRFSAERPEGSISTLTIQRTEQRDSAMYRCASSLVRGDSANTGELFFGEGSRLTVL.

This chain uses TRBV25-1 with TRBJ2-2, with TRBD2 matching over 10 bases. The CDR3 totals 13 residues. CDR1 and CDR2 (germline): MGHDK, SYGVNS. V shed 7 bases, J shed 8 bases, and the junction held 4 bases outside the gene matches. The CDR3 here is CASKAGGRGELFF. As DNA, the CDR3 is TGTGCCAGCAAAGCGGGAGGGAGGGGGGAGCTGTTTTTT. Based on the CDR3 plus reference TRBV25-1 and TRBJ2-2, the full variable domain is EADIYQTPRYLVIGTGKKITLECSQTMGHDKMYWYQQDPGMELHLIHYSYGVNSTEKGDLSSESTVSRIRTEHFPLTLESARPSHTSQYLCASKAGGRGELFFGEGSRLTVL.

The chain employs TRBV5-8 and TRBJ1-1; D remains ambiguous. Between the trimmed V and J ends, which lost 4 bases and 1 base, there was a span of 5 bases. The CDR3 contains 12 residues. Looked up from germline, CDR1 is SGHTS and CDR2 is YDEGEE. The CDR3 DNA reads as TGTGCCAGCAGCAGCGGGAACACTGAAGCTTTCTTT. This sequence encodes CASSSGNTEAFF.

The chain joins TRBV28 to TRBJ1-2; D not resolved. The CDR3 runs 12 residues. Germline-derived CDR1 and CDR2 are MDHEN and SYDVKM. V lost 5 bases to trimming and J lost 4 bases, with 8 bases between them. The CDR3 loop is CASSPPLYGYTF. The DNA for the CDR3 is TGTGCCAGCAGTCCACCCCTCTATGGCTACACCTTC.

The chain has TRBV6-1 and TRBJ1-5; D may be TRBD1 (5 bases). With 6 bases removed from V and 6 bases from J, the gap between germline ends came to 15 bases. CDR1 is MNHNS, CDR2 SASEGT, per germline. This CDR3 has 14 residues. The CDR3 sequence is CASSPRGLGQPQHF. CDR3 nucleotide sequence: TGTGCCAGCAGCCCCCGGGGGTTGGGTCAGCCCCAGCATTTT.

The chain employs TRBV30 and TRBJ1-2; a weak D match, TRBD1 (5 bases). CDR1 GTSNPN and CDR2 SVGIG come from the germline V gene (reference sequence). Trimming pared 4 bases from V and 5 bases from J, leaving 17 bases between. The CDR3 runs to 14 residues. The CDR3 DNA is TGTGCCTGGACCACGCCGGGGCTGGTATATGGCTACACCTTC. Protein product: CAWTTPGLVYGYTF. Supplemented by reference TRBV30 and TRBJ1-2, the full variable domain reads SQTIHQWPATLVQPVGSPLSLECTVEGTSNPNLYWYRQAAGRGLQLLFYSVGIGQISSEVPQNLSASRPQDRQFILSSKKLLLSDSGFYLCAWTTPGLVYGYTFGSGTRLTVV.

V and J are TRBV2 and TRBJ2-3; 13 bases match TRBD2. The V segment lost 4 bases and the J segment 4 bases; nucleotides outside the gene matches: 8. Germline CDR1 SNHLY, CDR2 FYNNEI. The CDR3 totals 17 residues. CDR3 sequence (DNA): TGTGCCAGCAGTGCCAGCCAACTAGCGGGAGGGCCAGATACGCAGTATTTT. Protein: CASSASQLAGGPDTQYF.

Only one count was recorded for this clone. CDR3 bases: TGCAGTTGTACCCGGATCGGCGAGCAGTTCTTC. Its protein product is CSCTRIGEQFF. This chain joins TRBV20-1 and TRBJ2-1; D gene uncertain. CDR3 length equals 11 residues. Trimming shortened V by 8 bases and J by 10 bases, and 15 bases separated the two germline ends. Germline V gives CDR1 DFQATT, CDR2 SNEGSKA (reference sequence).